This T cell receptor beta chain came from a study of Tregs in tolerant kidney transplant recipients. With V trimmed by 0 bases and J by 5 bases, 4 bases remained unmatched. CDR3 length: 17 residues. Germline lookup yields CDR1 LGHNA and CDR2 YNFKEQ. To note about this clone: Its antigen remains unidentified.

General observations from the study: The most relevant donor-specific Treg TCRbeta repertoire apparently came from expansion with activated donor B cells. Donor-specific Treg expansion exceeded global Treg expansion in tolerant patients, suggesting antigen drive.

The protocol was immunoSEQ multiplex PCR, while the TCRdb copy is restricted to in-frame clones and leaves out a portion. The sample yields roughly 66,000 clones, more than 90% seen once. Thawed PBMCs were FACS-sorted into unstimulated CD4+CD25+CD127- regulatory T cells, CD4+CD25- non-regulatory cells, CD4 and CD8 cells. The J gene is TRBJ2-3, the V gene TRBV4-2; 14 nucleotides match TRBD2. Sequencing was performed on CD8+ T cells from blood, taken before the transplant. The TCR was taken from a human donor who received a combined kidney and bone marrow transplant. The CDR3 here is CASSQDGGTSGGDTQYF. As DNA, the CDR3 is TGTGCCAGCAGCCAAGATGGGGGGACTAGCGGGGGAGATACGCAGTATTTT.